The 18 T cell receptor beta chains given below trace back to one sample, sequenced in a study of T cells after yellow fever vaccination. TCRdb analysed the 5' RACE reads with MiXCR anew, one entry per CDR3 protein. The data contain around 310,000 distinct CDR3 sequences, 8.5% to 9% of them seen just once; the ten biggest clones take up more than 15%. Sequences were derived from PBMCs, sampled on the day of the first yellow fever vaccination. These receptors were collected from a man aged 18 to 29 who received the YFV17D yellow fever vaccine.

On this clonotype: One end of the junction fails to match germline, which may point to a read error. The gene calls are TRBV7-7 and TRBJ2-3; D might be TRBD1 or TRBD2, each matching 5 bases. CDR3 length equals 14 residues. In germline, CDR1 is SSHAT, CDR2 FNYEAQ (reference sequence). In nucleotides, the CDR3 is TGTGCTAGCAGCTCCCGGGGCCACACAGATACGCAGTATTTT. As protein: CASSSRGHTDTQYF.

This clonotype was counted between two and nine times. The chain uses TRBV15 and TRBJ2-1; 7 bases are shared with TRBD2. The CDR3 runs 16 residues. From germline, CDR1 is LNHNV and CDR2 YYDKDF (reference sequence). J gave up 5 bases and V 0 bases, and 7 bases lay outside the gene matches. The CDR3 here is CATSRDPTSPDNEQFF. Here the CDR3 DNA reads TGTGCCACCAGCAGAGATCCGACTAGCCCCGACAATGAGCAGTTCTTC.

The table lists this clonotype with many counts. The genes are TRBV10-3 and TRBJ2-7, with TRBD2 identical over 11 bases. The CDR3 length is 16 residues. CDR1 is ENHRY and CDR2 is SYGVKD in the germline V gene. Germline trimming cut 2 bases from V and 2 bases from J; bases unmatched to any gene: 5. The chain's CDR3 is CAISEGSTSGAYEQYF. The CDR3 nucleotides are TGTGCCATCAGTGAGGGGTCGACTAGCGGGGCCTACGAGCAGTACTTC.

This clonotype was seen more than once but under ten times. V usage is TRBV6-1 and J usage is TRBJ1-6, with D perhaps TRBD1 (5 bases). This CDR3 contains 17 residues. Deletions cut 4 bases from V and 0 bases from J, with 13 bases between. Germline V gives CDR1 MNHNS, CDR2 SASEGT. The CDR3 coding sequence is TGTGCCAGCAGTGCCAGCAGGGAGAGCTCCTATAATTCACCCCTCCACTTT. It translates to CASSASRESSYNSPLHF.

This clonotype was seen only a few times. This sequence joins TRBV7-3 and TRBJ1-1, with a weak D call TRBD1 (6 bases). V shed 1 base and J shed 1 base, with 10 bases lying between them. The CDR3 has 15 amino acids. Per germline, CDR1 SGHTA and CDR2 FQGTGA. CDR3 amino acids: CASSLMGRGNTEAFF. The CDR3 bases are TGTGCCAGCAGCTTAATGGGCAGGGGGAACACTGAAGCTTTCTTT.

The chain is built from TRBV14 and TRBJ2-5; tentatively, D is TRBD1 (6 bases). This CDR3 has 13 amino acids. Trimming stripped 6 bases from V and 7 bases from J, with 15 bases between. The germline V gene encodes CDR1 SGHDN and CDR2 FVKESK. The DNA for the CDR3 is TGTGCCAGCAGGGGGGACACCCTCTGGACCCAGTACTTC. Translation gives CASRGDTLWTQYF.

A few counts support this clonotype. The rearrangement uses TRBV6-5 and TRBJ1-1; 7 bases match TRBD1. Germline-derived CDR1 and CDR2 are MNHEY and SVGAGI. The CDR3 runs 15 residues. V lost 2 bases and J lost 1; bases outside the gene matches: 4. The CDR3 is CASSYRDRPNTEAFF. The CDR3, as DNA: TGTGCCAGCAGTTACAGGGACAGACCGAACACTGAAGCTTTCTTT.

This clonotype was counted only a few times. This chain links TRBV29-1 with TRBJ2-1, with D unclear. The V gene's germline CDR1 is SQVTM and CDR2 ANQGSEA. This CDR3 region has 10 residues. V lost 6 bases and J lost 5, with 5 bases in between. CDR3 nucleotides: TGCAGCGTCGACGACAATGAGCAGTTCTTC. This sequence encodes CSVDDNEQFF.

This clonotype was seen many times. The chain employs TRBV5-6 and TRBJ2-1; D gene ambiguous. Deletions cut 2 bases from V and 2 bases from J, with 11 bases between. CDR1 is SGHDT, CDR2 YYEEEE, per germline. This CDR3 region has 15 residues. The CDR3 bases are TGTGCCAGCAGCTTTCTATACCGTCCCTACAATGAGCAGTTCTTC. Its protein product is CASSFLYRPYNEQFF.

This clonotype has a handful of counts. The rearrangement links TRBV7-2 to TRBJ1-2; TRBD1 matches at 11 bases. V trimming: 2 bases; J trimming: 7 bases; junction bases outside the gene matches: 6. The CDR3 extends over 15 amino acids. Germline lookup yields CDR1 SGHTA and CDR2 FQGNSA. The CDR3 bases are TGTGCCAGCAGCTTAATTCGGACAGGGGGCTCTGGCTACACCTTC. It yields the protein CASSLIRTGGSGYTF.

The genes are TRBV6-5 and TRBJ2-7; possible D gene TRBD2, 5 bases. V was pared by 4 bases and J by 7 bases, with 14 bases between. The length of the CDR3 is 13 residues. Germline CDR1 is MNHEY and CDR2 is SVGAGI. CDR3 residues: CASSWRLGPEQYF. The CDR3 nucleotides are TGTGCCAGCAGTTGGAGGCTAGGGCCGGAGCAGTACTTC.

A few counts support this clonotype. The rearrangement links TRBV20-1 to TRBJ1-6; possible D gene TRBD1, 5 bases. The V end lost 3 bases, the J end lost 9 bases, and 15 bases lay between the germline ends. The CDR3 loop spans 14 amino acids. The germline gives CDR1 DFQATT, CDR2 SNEGSKA (reference sequence). CDR3 sequence (DNA): TGCAGTGCTAGGTCCCAGGGACCAGGTTCACCCCTCCACTTT. Translated, it gives CSARSQGPGSPLHF.

This clonotype was counted only a few times. The CDR3 sequence is CASSPGQVNEQYV. The DNA of the CDR3 is TGTGCCAGCTCACCAGGTCAGGTCAACGAGCAGTACGTC. V and J are TRBV18 and TRBJ2-7, with D unresolved. Germline V gene sequence: CDR1 KGHSH, CDR2 LQKENI. Trimming stripped 2 bases from V and 5 bases from J, with 10 bases between. The CDR3 consists of 13 residues.

This chain connects TRBV20-1 to TRBJ2-6; D is undetermined. CDR3 length: 13 amino acids. The V gene's germline CDR1 is DFQATT and CDR2 SNEGSKA (reference sequence). V was trimmed by 7 bases and J by 2 bases, leaving 9 bases between them. The CDR3 DNA sequence: TGCAGTGGCGCCGCCCCTGGGGCCAACGTCCTGACTTTC. As protein: CSGAAPGANVLTF.

This clonotype occurred many times. V and J are TRBV5-1 and TRBJ2-1; TRBD2 is a possible D gene (5 bases). Trimming removed 4 bases at V and 3 bases at J, with 5 bases between. The CDR3 has 12 amino acids. Germline V gene data show CDR1 as SGHRS and CDR2 as YFSETQ. DNA of the CDR3: TGCGCCAGCAGCCGGGACTACAATGAGCAGTTCTTC. Translating gives CASSRDYNEQFF.

This clonotype was counted between two and nine times. This rearrangement joins TRBV12-3 or TRBV12-4 to TRBJ2-6; D is ambiguous. The ends were cut back, 3 bases at V and 0 bases at J, with 9 bases in the middle. This CDR3 has 16 amino acids. CDR3 sequence (DNA): TGTGCCAGCAGTTTGAACAGAAACTCTGGGGCCAACGTCCTGACTTTC. It is translated as CASSLNRNSGANVLTF.

V and J are TRBV10-3 and TRBJ1-2; D might be TRBD1 (5 bases). Germline CDR1 reads ENHRY; CDR2 reads SYGVKD. CDR3 length: 13 amino acids. V dropped 6 bases and J dropped 4 bases, with 12 bases sitting between them. DNA of the CDR3: TGTGCCATCAGCGGGGGACGAGCCTATGGCTACACCTTC. The encoded protein is CAISGGRAYGYTF.

V usage is TRBV20-1 and J usage is TRBJ1-6; no clear D gene. The CDR3 spans 12 residues. V was shortened by 0 bases and J by 11 bases, with 8 bases between the two germline ends. Germline V gives CDR1 DFQATT, CDR2 SNEGSKA (reference sequence). CDR3 sequence (DNA): TGCAGTGCTAGAGATCGTCCCACACCCCTCCACTTT. Translation: CSARDRPTPLHF.